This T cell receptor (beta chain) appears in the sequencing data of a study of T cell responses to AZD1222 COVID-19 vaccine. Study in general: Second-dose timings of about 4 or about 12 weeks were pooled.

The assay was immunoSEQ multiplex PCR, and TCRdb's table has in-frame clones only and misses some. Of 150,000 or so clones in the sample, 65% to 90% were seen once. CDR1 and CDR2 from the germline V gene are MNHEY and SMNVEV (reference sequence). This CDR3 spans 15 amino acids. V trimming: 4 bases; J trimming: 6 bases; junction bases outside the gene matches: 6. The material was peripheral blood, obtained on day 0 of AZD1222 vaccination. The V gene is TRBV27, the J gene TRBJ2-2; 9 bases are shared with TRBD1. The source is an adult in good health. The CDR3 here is CASSSPGQGAGELFF. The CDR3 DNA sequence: TGTGCCAGCAGTTCCCCGGGACAGGGTGCCGGGGAGCTGTTTTTT.